This TCR beta chain was identified in a study of shared clonotypes between healthy human individuals. In the study overall: A donor's plate count was three for CD4 naive and three for CD4 memory; CD8 naive had two and CD8 memory one.

Clones were read by immunoSEQ multiplex PCR, and TCRdb kept only the in-frame ones, dropping some. The sample includes fewer than 1.6 million clones, less than 99% of them seen just once. Study-wide findings and caveats: Larger richness was generally estimated for naive than memory subsets.

Notes on this clone: Its antigen is not known.

The CDR3 is made up of 16 amino acids. V gave up 2 bases and J gave up 2 bases; unmatched junction bases: 6. From germline, CDR1 is SGHAT and CDR2 FQNNGV. Sequences were obtained from naive CD4+ T cells sorted from blood. The sample's subset: CD45RA+ positively selected. The V call is TRBV11-2, the J call TRBJ2-5; 9 bases agree with TRBD1. This receptor was obtained from a man under 40 in good health. The CDR3 coding sequence is TGTGCCAGCAGCTTAAGACAGGGGGTGACTCAAGAGACCCAGTACTTC. Translated: CASSLRQGVTQETQYF.